This T cell receptor (beta chain) was captured by sequencing in a study of cytomegalovirus exposure and HLA in healthy donors. Germline V lookup: CDR1 MNHEY, CDR2 SMNVEV (reference sequence). The CDR3 length is 13 residues. The ends were cut back, 7 bases at V and 3 bases at J, with 12 bases in the middle. With 60 Vbeta and 13 Jbeta primers, the PCR was carried out. Measured with immunoSEQ multiplex PCR; TCRdb has only the in-frame clones, and not every one. The sample lists 200,000 to 250,000 clones, roughly 79% seen once, with roughly 0.58% in the top ten. Specimen: PBMCs. This sequence joins TRBV27 and TRBJ1-2; no reliable D call. This clonotype was obtained from a woman in her forties in good health and CMV-seronegative. CDR3 region: CASTPGIDYGYTF. CDR3 bases: TGTGCCAGCACCCCCGGGATAGACTATGGCTACACCTTC.